These 30 T cell receptor beta chains originate from one sample sequenced in a study of shared clonotypes between healthy human individuals. TCRdb's table, derived via immunoSEQ multiplex PCR, lists solely in-frame clones and lacks some. The sample consists of about a million clones, 70% to 85% of them appearing once. The sequencing sample was made of memory CD4+ T cells from PBMCs. The subset was: CD45RA-negative fraction. Every receptor here comes from a man aged 18 to 29 in good health. Some clones in this sample may be carry-over from other donors' samples.

This chain uses TRBV7-8 with TRBJ1-3; unclear D gene. V was pared by 5 bases and J by 3 bases, with 11 bases between. The germline CDR1 and CDR2 sequences are SGHVS and FQNEAQ. The CDR3 runs 14 residues. The CDR3 nucleotides are TGTGCCAGCAGCCCGGACCCTCGTGGAAACACCATATATTTT. It is translated as CASSPDPRGNTIYF. Full variable domain (outside the CDR3, taken from reference TRBV7-8 and TRBJ1-3): GAGVSQSPRYKVAKRGQDVALRCDPISGHVSLFWYQQALGQGPEFLTYFQNEAQLDKSGLPSDRFFAERPEGSVSTLKIQRTQQEDSAVYLCASSPDPRGNTIYFGEGSWLTVV.

The chain couples TRBV30 to TRBJ1-3; D unresolved. The V end was cut by 8 bases, the J end by 4 bases, with 12 bases between. The CDR3 has 12 residues. Germline loops: CDR1 GTSNPN, CDR2 SVGIG (reference sequence). CDR3 sequence reads: CASTERGNTIYF. The CDR3 DNA follows: TGTGCCAGCACAGAAAGGGGAAACACCATATATTTT.

This clone was found a few times. The gene calls are TRBV6-1 and TRBJ2-2; no reliable D call. CDR3 length: 12 residues. V lost 4 bases and J lost 4, with 4 bases in between. CDR1 is MNHNS and CDR2 is SASEGT in the germline V gene. CDR3 DNA: TGTGCCAGCAGTGGACCCACCGGGGAGCTGTTTTTT. Its translation: CASSGPTGELFF.

This clone appeared a few times. The J gene is TRBJ2-1, the V gene TRBV28, with 7 nucleotides matching TRBD2. CDR1 and CDR2 (germline): MDHEN, SYDVKM. The V gene end was trimmed by 4 bases and the J gene end by 1 base; junction bases not matched to a gene: 7. This CDR3 comprises 16 residues. The CDR3: CASSSPAGRSYNEQFF. Written as DNA, the CDR3 is TGTGCCAGCAGTTCCCCCGCCGGGAGGTCCTACAATGAGCAGTTCTTC.

V gene TRBV9 combines with J gene TRBJ2-3; D gene unclear. Deletions cut 0 bases from V and 1 base from J, with 15 bases between. This CDR3 has 17 amino acids. Looked up from germline, CDR1 is SGDLS and CDR2 is YYNGEE. CDR3 sequence (DNA): TGTGCCAGCAGCGTAGCTGGGCTACCACGGGGCACAGATACGCAGTATTTT. Protein sequence: CASSVAGLPRGTDTQYF.

The V call is TRBV27, the J call TRBJ1-2; tentatively, D is TRBD1 (6 bases). With 2 bases removed from V and 6 bases from J, the gap between germline ends came to 13 bases. Germline V gives CDR1 MNHEY, CDR2 SMNVEV (reference sequence). The CDR3 is 14 amino acids. CDR3 loop: CASSLRGSDHGYTF. Written as DNA, the CDR3 is TGTGCCAGCAGTTTAAGGGGGTCCGACCATGGCTACACCTTC.

Concerning this clone: Relative to the germline gene, one junction end is altered; a read error may explain this. The chain joins TRBV4-3 to TRBJ2-7, with TRBD1 matching over 8 bases. This CDR3 comprises 12 residues. CDR1 and CDR2 from the germline V gene are LGHNA and YSLEER. In nucleotides, the CDR3 is TGCGCCAGCAGCCCCGGACAGGGCCCGACCAACTTC. It codes for CASSPGQGPTNF.

This chain connects TRBV29-1 to TRBJ2-4; 10 nucleotides agree with TRBD1. There are 16 residues in the CDR3. The trim removed 4 bases at V and 3 bases at J, leaving 9 bases unmatched. Per germline, CDR1 SQVTM and CDR2 ANQGSEA. The CDR3 nucleotides read TGCAGCGTTGGGCAGACAGGGGGCTGGGGCAAAAACATTCAGTACTTC. It encodes CSVGQTGGWGKNIQYF.

The V and J genes are TRBV7-2 and TRBJ1-1; TRBD1 might be the D (6 bases). The CDR3 has 15 amino acids. Per the germline V gene, CDR1 is SGHTA and CDR2 is FQGNSA. V was clipped by 3 bases and J by 0 bases, with 11 bases between them. The CDR3 coding sequence is TGTGCCAGCAGCTTCGGACAGAACATGAACACTGAAGCTTTCTTT. It is translated as CASSFGQNMNTEAFF.

The chain links TRBV5-4 to TRBJ2-5; 11 bases are shared with TRBD2. The J call may be wrong; the DNA end is better matched by TRBJ2-7. CDR1 is SGHNT and CDR2 is YYREEE in the germline V gene (reference sequence). The CDR3 is 16 residues long. CDR3 sequence reads: CASSLGEGLAEYEQYF. The CDR3 DNA follows: TGTGCCAGCAGCTTGGGGGAGGGACTAGCGGAATACGAGCAGTACTTC.

On this clone itself: A junction end diverges from the germline sequence, so it may reflect a read error. The gene calls are TRBV5-4 and TRBJ2-7, with 10 positions matching TRBD2. The germline gives CDR1 SGHNT, CDR2 YYREEE (reference sequence). This CDR3 has 15 residues. This chain's CDR3 is CASSSREASGGPKDF. The CDR3 region has the DNA TGTGCCAGCAGCTCCAGGGAGGCTAGCGGGGGCCCGAAGGACTTC.

In its sample, this clone was seen once. CDR3 in DNA: TGTGCCAGCAGCTTAAACGGTAAAGAGACCCAGTACTTC. Its protein product is CASSLNGKETQYF. This chain joins TRBV7-9 and TRBJ2-5; no firm D call. The CDR3 contains 13 residues. Germline CDR1 and CDR2: SEHNR and FQNEAQ (reference sequence). Trimming took 2 bases from V and 3 from J, leaving 7 bases between them.

The gene calls are TRBV19 and TRBJ2-2; TRBD1 aligns across 8 bases. CDR1 and CDR2 from the germline V gene are LNHDA and SQIVND (reference sequence). The CDR3 length is 14 residues. The trim removed 7 bases at V and 9 bases at J, leaving 10 bases unmatched. The CDR3, as DNA: TGTGCCAGTACTCAGACAGGGGCGGGCTGGGAGCTGTTTTTT. This translates into CASTQTGAGWELFF.

This clone was seen a handful of times. The V gene is TRBV29-1, the J gene TRBJ1-1; D may be TRBD1 (5 bases). The length of the CDR3 is 12 residues. V lost 4 bases and J lost 6, with 12 bases in between. The germline CDR1 and CDR2 sequences are SQVTM and ANQGSEA. CDR3 protein: CSVGRGLAEAFF. For the CDR3, the DNA is TGCAGCGTTGGGCGGGGACTTGCTGAAGCTTTCTTT.

The chain combines TRBV5-1 with TRBJ1-4, with 8 bases fitting TRBD1. The CDR3 has 14 amino acids. Germline V gives CDR1 SGHRS, CDR2 YFSETQ. J was trimmed by 4 bases and V by 7 bases; bases with no gene match: 6. The DNA of the CDR3 is TGCGCCAGCTTAAAGGGGACAGGTAATGAAAAACTGTTTTTT. Translated, it gives CASLKGTGNEKLFF.

The chain links TRBV29-1 to TRBJ2-7; 8 nucleotides agree with TRBD2. The junction had 6 bases not matched to a gene; V was cut back by 3 bases and J by 2 bases. CDR3 length: 14 amino acids. Germline V lookup: CDR1 SQVTM, CDR2 ANQGSEA. The CDR3 coding sequence is TGCAGCGTTGATTTCGGACTAGCTACCTACGAGCAGTACTTC. Its translation: CSVDFGLATYEQYF.

This chain uses TRBV5-1 with TRBJ1-1; D is unresolved. CDR3 length equals 14 residues. V lost 4 bases and J 4 bases, leaving 14 bases between the germline ends. The germline gives CDR1 SGHRS, CDR2 YFSETQ. CDR3 sequence: CASSLTIESTEAFF. CDR3 sequence (DNA): TGCGCCAGCAGCCTGACGATAGAAAGCACTGAAGCTTTCTTT.

This chain uses TRBV14 with TRBJ1-2, with TRBD1 as a possible D gene (5 bases). Germline V gene lookup returns CDR1 SGHDN and CDR2 FVKESK. The CDR3 is 15 amino acids. V was cut by 0 bases and J by 4 bases, with 12 bases left in between. CDR3: CASSQDPRGGYGYTF. The CDR3 region has the DNA TGTGCCAGCAGCCAAGATCCGAGGGGCGGCTATGGCTACACCTTC.

The genes are TRBV5-6 and TRBJ2-7; 8 bases agree with TRBD1. Germline V gene sequence: CDR1 SGHDT, CDR2 YYEEEE. The CDR3 loop spans 13 amino acids. The trim removed 3 bases at V and 2 bases at J, leaving 1 base unmatched. This CDR3 is CASSSDRAYEQYF. CDR3 nucleotides: TGTGCCAGCAGCTCGGACAGGGCCTACGAGCAGTACTTC.

The rearrangement links TRBV5-1 to TRBJ2-7, with a weak D call TRBD1 (5 bases). The CDR3 runs to 17 residues. V shed 4 bases and J shed 1 base, with 21 bases lying between them. The V gene's germline CDR1 is SGHRS and CDR2 YFSETQ. In nucleotides, the CDR3 is TGCGCCAGCAGCAGAACACTCCTGCAGGGTCGGTCCTACGAGCAGTACTTC. This gives the protein CASSRTLLQGRSYEQYF.

As for this clone: A much larger clone lies a single base off, so this may be a read error. The DNA of the CDR3 is TGTGCCAGCAGAGAAGGACTAGCGGGGTACAATGAGCAGTTCTTC. Its protein is CASREGLAGYNEQFF. V usage is TRBV2 and J usage is TRBJ2-1, with TRBD2 matching 12 bases. Germline values: CDR1 SNHLY, CDR2 FYNNEI. This CDR3 comprises 15 residues.

The V and J genes are TRBV4-1 and TRBJ2-1; TRBD2 agrees at 7 bases. V shed 0 bases, J shed 7 bases, and the junction held 15 bases outside the gene matches. Germline CDR1 is MGHRA and CDR2 is YSYEKL. The CDR3 is made up of 18 amino acids. CDR3 bases: TGCGCCAGCAGCCAAGATCATCGGCTAGCGGTGGGGGGTAATGAGCAGTTCTTC. Its translation: CASSQDHRLAVGGNEQFF.

The chain uses TRBV6-4 and TRBJ2-1; tentatively, D is TRBD1 (6 bases). The CDR3 is made up of 13 amino acids. In germline, CDR1 is MRHNA, CDR2 SNTAGT. V was clipped by 0 bases and J by 9 bases, with 9 bases between them. The CDR3: CASSDSGAGEQFF. Here the CDR3 DNA reads TGTGCCAGCAGTGACTCGGGGGCCGGTGAGCAGTTCTTC.

The sample holds a few counts of this clone. The chain recombines TRBV6-1 with TRBJ2-3; no clear D. The CDR3 sequence is 13 residues long. From germline, CDR1 is MNHNS and CDR2 SASEGT. Deletions cut 7 bases from V and 3 bases from J, with 11 bases between. CDR3 in amino acids: CASNLVSTDTQYF. The CDR3 nucleotides are TGTGCCAGCAACCTAGTTAGTACAGATACGCAGTATTTT.

This rearrangement joins TRBV5-4 to TRBJ2-7; D is perhaps TRBD1 (5 bases). V lost 4 bases, J lost 2 bases, and 10 bases lay in between. Germline CDR1 reads SGHNT; CDR2 reads YYREEE (reference sequence). The CDR3 is made up of 13 amino acids. CDR3 nucleotides: TGTGCCAGCAGCGTAGGGGCCACCTACGAGCAGTACTTC. Translated: CASSVGATYEQYF.

V is TRBV4-1 and J is TRBJ2-7, with D possibly called TRBD1 or TRBD2 (6 bases each). The CDR3 spans 15 residues. The germline V and J ends were trimmed by 1 base and 4 bases, with 14 bases remaining between them. CDR1 is MGHRA and CDR2 is YSYEKL in the germline V gene. The CDR3 region is CASSQVRGPPYEQYF. The CDR3 nucleotides read TGCGCCAGCAGCCAAGTCCGGGGGCCCCCTTACGAGCAGTACTTC.

The rearrangement links TRBV5-1 to TRBJ1-2, with a tentative D call TRBD1 (6 bases). The V gene lost 0 bases and the J gene lost 6 bases, with 18 bases spanning the gap. The germline CDR1 and CDR2 sequences are SGHRS and YFSETQ. The CDR3 loop spans 16 amino acids. The CDR3 DNA sequence: TGCGCCAGCAGCTTGGCTGTTCAGGGGTTTGGAGATGGCTACACCTTC. Translation: CASSLAVQGFGDGYTF.

V and J are TRBV9 and TRBJ2-2; D might be TRBD1 (5 bases). CDR3 size: 15 residues. Germline V gene data show CDR1 as SGDLS and CDR2 as YYNGEE. V was trimmed by 4 bases and J by 1 base, leaving 11 bases between them. In nucleotides, the CDR3 is TGTGCCAGCAGCCCCTGGGGCGAGAACACCGGGGAGCTGTTTTTT. This codes for CASSPWGENTGELFF.

A few counts support this clone. The chain links TRBV29-1 to TRBJ2-7; no definite D call. The CDR3 totals 12 residues. Germline V gene sequence: CDR1 SQVTM, CDR2 ANQGSEA. V lost 2 bases and J lost 7, with 12 bases in between. The CDR3 here is CSVETPGREQYF. The CDR3 DNA is TGCAGCGTTGAAACCCCGGGTAGGGAGCAGTACTTC.

This clone showed up just a few times. The J gene is TRBJ2-4, the V gene TRBV29-1, with 11 positions matching TRBD1. In germline, CDR1 is SQVTM, CDR2 ANQGSEA. CDR3 size: 17 residues. Trimming cost V 5 bases and J 0 bases; bases outside gene matches: 9. CDR3 nucleotides: TGCAGCGTTTGGGGACAGGGGGGAAAGATAGCCAAAAACATTCAGTACTTC. Its translation is CSVWGQGGKIAKNIQYF.